The T cell receptor beta chain described here comes from a study of blood T cell repertoires in COVID-19. Study as a whole: The origin of the acute and convalescent COVID-19 samples was the United States, Italy and Spain. The cDNA or gDNA used as material had been derived from T cells, B-cell-depleted T cells, or PBMCs.

Authors' data handling: Researchers report that nucleated cell counts were estimated from reference gene primer amplification. TCRdb keeps only in-frame clones here, not all; method: immunoSEQ multiplex PCR. Clonal size and the V and J genes are those of that table, whereas D and trimming came from the DNA. This table has tens of thousands of clones, approximately 85% appearing once. The CDR3 has 15 amino acids. Trimming shortened V by 4 bases and J by 2 bases, and 14 bases separated the two germline ends. CDR1 SGHTS and CDR2 YDEGEE come from the germline V gene. Sequencing used peripheral blood. The rearrangement joins TRBV5-8 to TRBJ2-3; possibly TRBD2 for D (6 bases). The TCR originated in a human donor in a cohort sampled during active COVID-19. The CDR3 bases are TGTGCCAGCAGCCGATCTCCGGGGGTCACAGATACGCAGTATTTT. This encodes CASSRSPGVTDTQYF. Full variable domain (outside the CDR3, taken from reference TRBV5-8 and TRBJ2-3): EAGVTQSPTHLIKTRGQQATLRCSPISGHTSVYWYQQALGLGLQFLLWYDEGEERNRGNFPPRFSGRQFPNYSSELNVNALELEDSALYLCASSRSPGVTDTQYFGPGTRLTVL.